The clone carrying this TCR beta chain has a count of ten or more. One entry per CDR3 protein results from TCRdb running MiXCR on the 5' RACE reads. The table has some 220,000 distinct CDR3 sequences, approximately 7.6% seen once; the top ten hold around 4.8%. Germline V gives CDR1 SGHTA, CDR2 FQGNSA. The CDR3 length is 14 residues. The V and J ends lost 7 bases and 2 bases respectively, with 13 bases between them. The data belong to a study of CD8 T cells in ankylosing spondylitis. This receptor was obtained from a female donor with ankylosing spondylitis or in good health (not recorded which). The chain couples TRBV7-2 to TRBJ2-3, with D perhaps TRBD2 (6 bases). Sample: blood, either unsorted or a sorted T cell fraction (not recorded which). The CDR3: CASTRRADTDTQYF. For the CDR3, the DNA is TGTGCCAGCACCAGGAGGGCGGACACAGATACGCAGTATTTT.